The 4 T cell receptor beta chains below come from one sample, sequenced in a study of blood T cell repertoires in COVID-19 (dated by TCRdb to the early 2020s). Preparation of the library involved the immunoSEQ multiplex PCR assay. TCRdb obtained this table from immuneACCESS and retained in-frame rearrangements with V and J assigned. These tables miss some clones; where compared with another copy, unresolved V genes account for less than half of the shortfall, and the remainder is unexplained. This sample has 120,000 to 150,000 clones in its table, and more than 80% of those were observed once. Together, the top ten hold approximately 6.5% of the sample. Sequenced material: peripheral blood. These receptors were collected from a human donor in a cohort sampled during active COVID-19.

On this clone itself: At one of its ends the junction is not consistent with the germline gene, which may arise from a read error. This rearrangement joins TRBV4-3 to TRBJ1-2; maybe TRBD1 (6 bases). Germline-derived CDR1 and CDR2 are LGHNA and YSLEER. The CDR3 is 13 residues long. The CDR3: CASRAGAQYGYTF. In DNA, the CDR3 is TGCGCGAGCAGGGCGGGGGCTCAATATGGCTACACCTTC.

The V and J genes are TRBV20-1 and TRBJ2-4; 7 bases match TRBD2. Looked up from germline, CDR1 is DFQATT and CDR2 is SNEGSKA (reference sequence). Losses at the gene ends were 3 bases for V and 9 bases for J; bases not matched to a gene: 5. CDR3 size: 12 residues. CDR3 residues: CSASLSGGIQYF. The CDR3 coding sequence is TGCAGTGCTAGTTTATCGGGAGGCATTCAGTACTTC.

The chain is built from TRBV6-6 and TRBJ2-2, with a weak D call TRBD2 (7 bases). CDR1 MNHNY and CDR2 SVGAGI come from the germline V gene (reference sequence). The CDR3 length is 17 residues. V was trimmed by 5 bases and J by 8 bases, leaving 24 bases between them. CDR3 DNA sequence: TGTGCCAGCAGTCCCCGGGGGGCAGCCGATGATACAGGGGAGCTGTTTTTT. Its translation is CASSPRGAADDTGELFF.

V and J are TRBV15 and TRBJ1-3; D is uncertain. This CDR3 has 14 residues. Germline values: CDR1 LNHNV, CDR2 YYDKDF (reference sequence). V shed 3 bases and J shed 3 bases, with 9 bases lying between them. DNA for the CDR3: TGTGCCACCAGCAGGGGAGGTGATGGAAACACCATATATTTT. Encoded protein: CATSRGGDGNTIYF.